The 23 T cell receptor beta chains in this list originate from one sample, sequenced in a study of blood T cell repertoires in COVID-19 (dated by TCRdb to 2018 to 2021). The library was generated by the immunoSEQ multiplex PCR assay. The table comes from immuneACCESS by way of TCRdb, which keeps in-frame sequences with V and J called. Part of the clones is missing from these tables; in studies checked, under half for an unresolved V gene and the rest for unknown reasons. Present in this sample are 150,000 to 250,000 clones, about 86% of which were seen just once. In total, the top ten clones hold 7.5% of the sample. Material: PBMCs or T cells enriched from blood (not recorded which). The receptor set was obtained from a man in his forties or fifties who had recovered from COVID-19.

The chain joins TRBV7-8 to TRBJ1-2; D gene unclear. V dropped 1 base and J dropped 5 bases, with 11 bases sitting between them. This CDR3 spans 14 amino acids. Germline CDR1 is SGHVS and CDR2 is FQNEAQ. Here the CDR3 reads CASSLGAASYGYTF. In nucleotides, the CDR3 is TGTGCCAGCAGCTTAGGGGCAGCTTCTTATGGCTACACCTTC.

J is TRBJ2-7 and V is TRBV5-1; 10 nucleotides align to TRBD1. The V gene end was trimmed by 4 bases and the J gene end by 7 bases; junction bases not matched to a gene: 5. Germline CDR1 is SGHRS and CDR2 is YFSETQ. CDR3 size: 13 residues. The CDR3 is CASSPGTGEEQYF. The CDR3 DNA sequence: TGCGCCAGCAGCCCCGGGACAGGGGAAGAGCAGTACTTC.

The sample holds one count of this clone. This chain joins TRBV7-7 and TRBJ1-4, with TRBD1 identical over 7 bases. This CDR3 spans 16 amino acids. CDR1 and CDR2 (germline): SSHAT, FNYEAQ (reference sequence). Trimming at V came to 5 bases and at J to 3 bases, leaving 9 bases not matched to a gene. The CDR3 loop is CASSPYPDRPNEKLFF. CDR3 sequence (DNA): TGTGCCAGCAGCCCATACCCGGACAGGCCTAATGAAAAACTGTTTTTT. The entire variable domain, with the rest obtained from reference TRBV7-7 and TRBJ1-4, is as follows: GAGVSQSPRYKVTKRGQDVTLRCDPISSHATLYWYQQALGQGPEFLTYFNYEAQPDKSGLPSDRFSAERPEGSISTLTIQRTEQRDSAMYRCASSPYPDRPNEKLFFGSGTQLSVL.

The chain uses TRBV2 and TRBJ1-1; D remains ambiguous. This CDR3 is 18 amino acids long. Looked up from germline, CDR1 is SNHLY and CDR2 is FYNNEI. With 4 bases removed from V and 1 base from J, the gap between germline ends came to 22 bases. CDR3 bases: TGTGCCAGCAGTGTTACCTTGGTCGCAGGCTCCCCGAACACTGAAGCTTTCTTT. Translated, it gives CASSVTLVAGSPNTEAFF.

The chain uses TRBV7-2 and TRBJ1-2; perhaps TRBD1 as D (6 bases). The CDR3 contains 14 residues. Trimming took off 6 bases at V and 6 bases at J, with 17 bases between the two ends. Germline V gene lookup returns CDR1 SGHTA and CDR2 FQGNSA. The chain's CDR3 is CASRRLGAFNGYTF. The CDR3 DNA follows: TGTGCCAGCAGAAGGCTGGGGGCATTTAATGGCTACACCTTC.

This clone was found once. The chain has TRBV4-2 and TRBJ1-2; D unresolved. The V and J ends lost 0 bases and 2 bases respectively, with 10 bases between them. This CDR3 contains 15 residues. Germline assignment: CDR1 LGHNA and CDR2 YNFKEQ. CDR3 DNA sequence: TGTGCCAGCAGCCAAGATCTTACAGACAACTATGGCTACACCTTC. Encoded protein: CASSQDLTDNYGYTF.

The chain links TRBV19 to TRBJ2-2; 7 bases are shared with TRBD1. The CDR3 runs 15 residues. J was trimmed by 7 bases and V by 5 bases; bases with no gene match: 10. Germline lookup yields CDR1 LNHDA and CDR2 SQIVND (reference sequence). The CDR3 DNA is TGTGCCAGTAGTGCCAGACAGGGTTCCATCGGGGAGCTGTTTTTT. Protein: CASSARQGSIGELFF.

The CDR3 DNA reads as TGTGCCATCAGCACCGGGACAGGGAAAGAGACCCAGTACTTC. Residues: CAISTGTGKETQYF. The J gene is TRBJ2-5, the V gene TRBV10-3; 9 bases are shared with TRBD1. Germline CDR1 reads ENHRY; CDR2 reads SYGVKD. V was clipped by 6 bases and J by 3 bases; unmatched bases: 5. The CDR3 runs to 14 residues.

V and J are TRBV19 and TRBJ1-1; D gene unclear. Trimming pared 8 bases from V and 3 bases from J, leaving 13 bases between. The CDR3 extends over 13 amino acids. The germline CDR1 and CDR2 sequences are LNHDA and SQIVND (reference sequence). The DNA for the CDR3 is TGTGCCAGTTCTCAACAGACCGACACTGAAGCTTTCTTT. Translated: CASSQQTDTEAFF. Looking up the rest from reference TRBV19 and TRBJ1-1 gives the full variable domain: DGGITQSPKYLFRKEGQNVTLSCEQNLNHDAMYWYRQDPGQGLRLIYYSQIVNDFQKGDIAEGYSVSREKKESFPLTVTSAQKNPTAFYLCASSQQTDTEAFFGQGTRLTVV.

The chain recombines TRBV7-9 with TRBJ2-3; 11 bases match TRBD1. The CDR3 runs 16 residues. CDR1 and CDR2 from the germline V gene are SEHNR and FQNEAQ (reference sequence). Trimming at V came to 1 base and at J to 6 bases, leaving 6 bases not matched to a gene. CDR3 loop: CASSLDPGQGEDTQYF. CDR3 bases: TGTGCCAGCAGCTTAGACCCGGGACAGGGGGAGGATACGCAGTATTTT.

V usage is TRBV28 and J usage is TRBJ1-3; D might be TRBD1 (5 bases). The CDR3 covers 14 residues. Germline lookup yields CDR1 MDHEN and CDR2 SYDVKM. Trimming removed 10 bases at V and 0 bases at J, with 13 bases between. CDR3 in DNA: TGTGCCACCGGACACCAGGGCTCTGGAAACACCATATATTTT. Protein product: CATGHQGSGNTIYF.

This rearrangement joins TRBV7-2 to TRBJ2-2; D perhaps matches TRBD1 (6 bases). CDR3 length: 14 residues. Germline-derived CDR1 and CDR2 are SGHTA and FQGNSA. Trimming removed 4 bases at V and 13 bases at J, with 19 bases between. The CDR3 is CASSSGSLQGWLFF. DNA for the CDR3: TGTGCCAGCAGCTCAGGAAGCCTTCAGGGGTGGCTGTTTTTT.

V is TRBV27 and J is TRBJ1-2; 8 bases align to TRBD1. Trimming at V came to 3 bases and at J to 5 bases, leaving 5 bases not matched to a gene. This CDR3 has 14 residues. Germline values: CDR1 MNHEY, CDR2 SMNVEV (reference sequence). The CDR3 reads CASSFRTGLYGYTF. Written as DNA, the CDR3 is TGTGCCAGCAGTTTTCGGACAGGGCTATATGGCTACACCTTC.

The J gene is TRBJ1-6, the V gene TRBV5-4, with a weak D call TRBD1 (6 bases). Trimming pared 0 bases from V and 8 bases from J, leaving 12 bases between. The CDR3 is made up of 15 amino acids. The germline gives CDR1 SGHNT, CDR2 YYREEE (reference sequence). The CDR3 DNA is TGTGCCAGCAGCTTGGCCCAGGGGAGGGATTCACCCCTCCACTTT. It is translated as CASSLAQGRDSPLHF.

This sequence joins TRBV28 and TRBJ1-3; no firm D call. Deletions cut 2 bases from V and 2 bases from J, with 13 bases between. The CDR3 length is 16 residues. Germline V gene lookup returns CDR1 MDHEN and CDR2 SYDVKM. The CDR3 protein is CASSLGLPGTGNTIYF. The DNA for the CDR3 is TGTGCCAGCAGTTTAGGTTTACCAGGCACTGGAAACACCATATATTTT.

J is TRBJ1-1 and V is TRBV4-3, with TRBD1 as a possible D gene (6 bases). Germline V gene sequence: CDR1 LGHNA, CDR2 YSLEER. The CDR3 extends over 13 amino acids. The ends were cut back, 0 bases at V and 11 bases at J, with 13 bases in the middle. This CDR3 reads CASSQDRGGTAFF. The CDR3 DNA follows: TGCGCCAGCAGCCAAGATAGGGGGGGTACTGCTTTCTTT.

The V and J genes are TRBV5-5 and TRBJ1-1; possible D gene TRBD1, 5 bases. The CDR3 contains 16 residues. Trimming removed 5 bases at V and 1 base at J, with 18 bases between. Per germline, CDR1 SGHKS and CDR2 YYEKEE (reference sequence). The CDR3 DNA reads TGTGCCAGCAGGCCCGACGGTGGGGGGTGGAACACTGAAGCTTTCTTT. It yields the protein CASRPDGGGWNTEAFF.

This clone was detected a few times. The chain is built from TRBV7-9 and TRBJ1-2; D is unresolved. Germline CDR1 is SEHNR and CDR2 is FQNEAQ (reference sequence). The CDR3 contains 12 residues. V dropped 5 bases and J dropped 4 bases, with 8 bases sitting between them. This CDR3 is CASSTRSYGYTF. The CDR3, as DNA: TGTGCCAGCAGCACCCGTAGCTATGGCTACACCTTC. Based on the CDR3 plus reference TRBV7-9 and TRBJ1-2, the full variable domain is DTGVSQNPRHKITKRGQNVTFRCDPISEHNRLYWYRQTLGQGPEFLTYFQNEAQLEKSRLLSDRFSAERPKGSFSTLEIQRTEQGDSAMYLCASSTRSYGYTFGSGTRLTVV.

The chain links TRBV7-9 to TRBJ2-3; weak D call: TRBD2 (5 bases). This CDR3 region has 15 residues. The ends were cut back, 3 bases at V and 1 base at J, with 11 bases in the middle. The V gene's germline CDR1 is SEHNR and CDR2 FQNEAQ (reference sequence). CDR3 nucleotide sequence: TGTGCCAGCAGCTTGGGTCGGGGTCGCACAGATACGCAGTATTTT. Amino acids: CASSLGRGRTDTQYF.

The rearrangement joins TRBV6-5 to TRBJ1-2, with 7 nucleotides matching TRBD1. This CDR3 is built from 13 residues. The V and J ends lost 5 bases and 8 bases, in that order; junction bases with no gene match: 8. Looked up from germline, CDR1 is MNHEY and CDR2 is SVGAGI. The CDR3 nucleotides are TGTGCCAGCAGTCCACGGGACAGCCAGGGCTACACCTTC. Its translation: CASSPRDSQGYTF.

This clone has a handful of counts. The chain joins TRBV24-1 to TRBJ2-3, with a weak D call TRBD1 (6 bases). The length of the CDR3 is 15 residues. The V gene lost 5 bases and the J gene lost 4 bases, with 15 bases spanning the gap. The germline gives CDR1 KGHDR, CDR2 SFDVKD. CDR3 amino acids: CATSAAGESADTQYF. The DNA of the CDR3 is TGTGCCACCAGTGCAGCAGGGGAAAGTGCAGATACGCAGTATTTT.

The gene calls are TRBV7-9 and TRBJ1-2, with 8 nucleotides matching TRBD1. The junction had 3 bases not matched to a gene; V was cut back by 3 bases and J by 6 bases. The CDR3 runs to 13 residues. The germline V gene has CDR1 SEHNR and CDR2 FQNEAQ (reference sequence). Here the CDR3 DNA reads TGTGCCAGCAGCTTCGGACAGGGTCATGGCTACACCTTC. Its translation: CASSFGQGHGYTF.

The V call is TRBV21-1, the J call TRBJ1-3; the DNA was not compared with TRBD1, the D call given in the table. TRBV21-1 has pseudogene status. The CDR3 contains 17 residues. This chain's CDR3 is CASSKGQGGWQGNTIYF. The CDR3 nucleotides read TGTGCCAGCAGCAAAGGCCAAGGGGGCTGGCAAGGAAACACCATATATTTT.